The clone carrying this T cell receptor beta chain was found once. Assay: immunoSEQ multiplex PCR; the TCRdb copy retains only in-frame clones and omits some. Of about 120,000 clones in the sample, around 88% were seen once. The source of the sample is a study of PD-L1 blockade in urothelial cancer. This sample's time point: peripheral blood 6 weeks after treatment start. The clonotype comes from a man between 50 and 59 years old with urothelial cancer. The source was PBMCs, collected around atezolizumab (anti-PD-L1) treatment.

This CDR3 reads CASSAGINYEQYF. For the CDR3, the DNA is TGTGCCAGCAGTGCCGGGATCAACTACGAGCAGTACTTC. This sequence joins TRBV25-1 and TRBJ2-7; perhaps TRBD2 as D (5 bases). Trimming removed 4 bases at V and 3 bases at J, with 10 bases between. The V gene's germline CDR1 is MGHDK and CDR2 SYGVNS. This CDR3 region has 13 residues.